This T cell receptor beta chain was identified during a study of T cell responses to AZD1222 COVID-19 vaccine. Across the whole study: Doses given second, at about 4 or about 12 weeks, were pooled.

The V gene lost 3 bases and the J gene lost 6 bases, with 9 bases spanning the gap. The CDR3 has 13 amino acids. CDR1 SGHTA and CDR2 FQGTGA come from the germline V gene. Measured with immunoSEQ multiplex PCR; TCRdb has only the in-frame clones, and not every one. This table holds approximately 110,000 clones, over 75% found once. Study-wide results and caveats: None of the repertoires were sampled until the peak T cell response had passed. There were mostly white British donors and more females than males, and clonal diversity was possibly underestimated.

Only one count was recorded for this clone. The antigen remains undetermined. V is TRBV7-3 and J is TRBJ2-1; possibly TRBD2 for D (5 bases). The sequence was collected from an adult in good health. The specimen comprised peripheral blood, sampled on day 0 of AZD1222 vaccination. The CDR3 DNA follows: TGTGCCAGCAGCTTTGGAGGAGGCAATGAGCAGTTCTTC. Its protein is CASSFGGGNEQFF.